One T cell receptor beta chain is described in this entry. This record belongs to a study of T cells expressing NK-cell markers. This CDR3 region has 15 residues. The germline V gene encodes CDR1 DFQATT and CDR2 SNEGSKA (reference sequence). TCRdb re-called the 5' RACE reads, yielding one record per CDR3 amino acid sequence without DNA. This sample lists about 260,000 distinct CDR3 sequences; its ten largest clones have about 0.4%. The sequence came from a man aged 18 to 30 in good health. Sample: blood T cells: a sorted CD56 or NKG2C T cell subset, CD4+ or CD8+ T cells, or bulk PBMC T cells (not recorded which). The chain recombines TRBV20-1 with TRBJ2-5; checking the TCRdb D call of TRBD1 is not possible without DNA. Here the CDR3 reads CSASPLERFQETQYF.